This T cell receptor (beta chain) was observed in a study of blood T cell repertoires in COVID-19. In this sample, this clone turned up a few times. CDR3 length: 12 residues. In germline, CDR1 is MNHEY, CDR2 SMNVEV (reference sequence). V dropped 5 bases and J dropped 5 bases, with 9 bases sitting between them. In the original analysis: Reference gene primer amplification gave nucleated cell count estimates. Clones were read by immunoSEQ multiplex PCR, and TCRdb kept only the in-frame ones, dropping some. For V, J and clone size, that table is used; D and trimming come from the DNA. The sample carries a few hundred thousand clones, approximately 90% recorded once.

The chain uses TRBV27 and TRBJ2-5; unclear D gene. The receptor was derived from a woman aged 60-75 years with acute or convalescent COVID-19. Material: peripheral blood. CDR3 coding DNA: TGTGCCAGCAGTCGCGCCGGGGAGACCCAGTACTTC. Protein: CASSRAGETQYF.